These T cell receptor beta chains were read from a single sample in a study of control samples from healthy donors and cancer patients. The method was immunoSEQ multiplex PCR; TCRdb's version includes in-frame clones alone and lacks a portion of them. The sample has 21,000 or so clones; around 85% are singletons. The sequenced material came from PBMCs. The receptors come from a man in his 60s with head and neck cancer. The CDR3 runs from the conserved cysteine through the conserved F or W. D genes are given only for firm matches. The size entry is marked missing in some rows and otherwise reads once, few, many or a size class.

v_gene	abundance	d_gene	j_gene	CDR3aa	CDR3nt
TRBV4-1	once	TRBD1	TRBJ2-1	CASSQSGQGSNEQFF	TGCGCCAGCAGCCAATCGGGACAGGGATCGAATGAGCAGTTCTTC
TRBV7-9	-	TRBD1	TRBJ1-1	CASSARDRGPDTEAFF	TGTGCCAGCAGCGCACGGGACAGGGGGCCCGACACTGAAGCTTTCTTT
TRBV24-1	-	TRBD2	TRBJ2-3	CATSEASGRTDTQYF	TGTGCCACCAGTGAGGCTAGCGGGAGGACAGATACGCAGTATTTT
TRBV4-1	few	TRBD1	TRBJ1-1	CASSHEIEQGAESPEAFF	TGCGCCAGCAGCCACGAAATCGAACAGGGGGCGGAGAGCCCTGAAGCTTTCTTT
TRBV30	once	TRBD1	TRBJ2-1	CAWRGTGGLGQFF	TGTGCCTGGAGGGGGACAGGGGGCTTAGGGCAGTTCTTC
TRBV30	-	-	TRBJ1-3	CAWKRGRLPGNTIYF	TGTGCCTGGAAACGCGGCAGGCTTCCCGGAAACACCATATATTTT
TRBV5-4	-	TRBD1	TRBJ1-1	CASSLPRTGGTEAFF	TGTGCCAGCAGCCTACCGCGGACAGGGGGCACTGAAGCTTTCTTT
TRBV29-1	-	TRBD1	TRBJ2-1	CSVGGQGTNNEQFF	TGCAGCGTTGGGGGACAGGGGACTAACAATGAGCAGTTCTTC
TRBV6-5	-	-	TRBJ1-3	CASRDWSSGNTIYF	TGTGCCAGTCGCGACTGGAGCTCTGGAAACACCATATATTTT
TRBV30	once	-	TRBJ1-5	CAWSGDSNQPQHF	TGTGCCTGGAGCGGCGATAGCAATCAGCCCCAGCATTTT
TRBV19	-	TRBD1	TRBJ1-1	CASRPGQGKRAFF	TGTGCCAGTAGGCCGGGACAGGGCAAGCGTGCTTTCTTT
TRBV6-5	once	-	TRBJ1-1	CASSYSGGLDTEAFF	TGTGCCAGCAGTTACTCGGGGGGGCTGGACACTGAAGCTTTCTTT
TRBV7-3	-	-	TRBJ2-1	CASSFDSKREQFF	TGTGCCAGCAGCTTTGACAGCAAAAGGGAGCAGTTCTTC
TRBV4-1	few	-	TRBJ1-1	CASSHQLNTEAFF	TGCGCCAGCAGCCACCAGTTGAACACTGAAGCTTTCTTT
TRBV25-1	-	-	TRBJ2-3	CASSGSVGTDTQYF	TGTGCCAGCAGTGGATCAGTGGGCACAGATACGCAGTATTTT
TRBV5-1	-	-	TRBJ2-1	CASSLETAAPNEQFF	TGCGCCAGCAGCTTGGAGACAGCGGCCCCCAATGAGCAGTTCTTC
TRBV5-1	-	TRBD2	TRBJ2-1	CASSLVLAGQNNEQFF	TGCGCCAGCAGCTTGGTCCTAGCGGGCCAGAACAATGAGCAGTTCTTC
TRBV4-2	-	-	TRBJ2-5	CASSQDTGQETQYF	TGTGCCAGCAGCCAAGATACGGGGCAAGAGACCCAGTACTTC
TRBV6-5	-	TRBD2	TRBJ2-1	CASRRSGSHNEQFF	TGTGCCAGCAGGCGTAGCGGGTCTCACAATGAGCAGTTCTTC
TRBV7-6	-	TRBD2	TRBJ2-3	CASSSLLAVTDTQYF	TGTGCCAGCAGCTCATTACTAGCGGTCACAGATACGCAGTATTTT
TRBV6-5	-	-	TRBJ1-1	CASTKGVGHTEAFF	TGTGCCAGCACCAAGGGTGTGGGACACACTGAAGCTTTCTTT
TRBV23-1	-	TRBD1	TRBJ2-7	CASSSDRALGYEQYF	TGCGCCAGCAGTTCCGACAGGGCCTTAGGGTACGAGCAGTACTTC
TRBV20-1	once	TRBD2	TRBJ2-3	CSASNPVGGGAGTDTQYF	TGCAGTGCTAGTAACCCGGTTGGCGGGGGAGCGGGAACAGATACGCAGTATTTT
TRBV19	once	-	TRBJ2-1	CASSIVEAGRNEQFF	TGTGCCAGTAGTATAGTTGAGGCAGGGCGGAATGAGCAGTTCTTC
TRBV6-6	-	-	TRBJ1-1	CASTTRKEMNTEAFF	TGTGCCAGCACCACCCGGAAGGAGATGAACACTGAAGCTTTCTTT
TRBV5-1	once	-	TRBJ1-1	CASSPGLNTEAFF	TGCGCCAGCAGCCCGGGATTGAACACTGAAGCTTTCTTT
TRBV12-3/TRBV12-4	-	-	TRBJ1-1	CASSPTGMTEAFF	TGTGCCAGCAGCCCGACAGGAATGACTGAAGCTTTCTTT
TRBV3-1/TRBV3-2	-	-	TRBJ2-5	CASSPPKPGLGFQETQYF	TGTGCCAGCAGCCCTCCCAAACCTGGCCTGGGGTTTCAAGAGACCCAGTACTTC
TRBV4-1	-	-	TRBJ1-2	CASSQGQQGLIYGYTF	TGCGCCAGCAGCCAAGGTCAACAGGGATTGATCTATGGCTACACCTTC
TRBV5-1	-	-	TRBJ1-1	CASSSEGLTEAFF	TGCGCCAGCAGCTCGGAGGGTCTAACTGAAGCTTTCTTT
TRBV7-3	-	-	TRBJ1-2	CASSLTKAYGYTF	TGTGCCAGCAGCTTAACAAAGGCCTATGGCTACACCTTC
TRBV19	-	-	TRBJ1-6	CASSAQGNVYSPLHF	TGTGCCAGTAGTGCCCAAGGGAACGTGTATTCACCCCTCCACTTT
TRBV6-5	-	-	TRBJ1-1	CASSYSSAGATSEAFF	TGTGCCAGCAGTTACTCATCCGCAGGGGCAACGTCTGAAGCTTTCTTT
TRBV29-1	-	-	TRBJ2-1	CSVDSGTPNEQFF	TGCAGCGTTGATTCCGGGACGCCTAATGAGCAGTTCTTC
TRBV30	-	-	TRBJ1-1	CAWSVLAEAFF	TGTGCCTGGAGTGTCTTAGCTGAAGCTTTCTTT
TRBV4-1	-	-	TRBJ1-1	CASSWEGSTEAFF	TGCGCCAGCAGCTGGGAAGGGTCCACTGAAGCTTTCTTT
TRBV6-5	once	-	TRBJ1-3	CASSYKLSGNTIYF	TGTGCCAGCAGTTATAAGCTATCTGGAAACACCATATATTTT